This T cell receptor (beta chain) emerged from a study of T cells after yellow fever vaccination. A process of 5'RACE template switching, which added a universal primer site and UMIs, was used to make TCR cDNA. TCRdb fed the 5' RACE reads into MiXCR, producing one record per CDR3 protein. The sample consists of about 350,000 distinct CDR3 sequences, under 15% of them appearing once. The CDR3 loop spans 15 amino acids. Trimming stripped 1 base from V and 5 bases from J, with 15 bases between. Germline V CDR1 and CDR2: SEHNR, FQNEAQ (reference sequence). Study conclusions and caveats: Just a small share of clonotypes turned up in the CD4 compartment as well as the CD8 compartment.

Worth noting for this clonotype: Its antigen remains unknown.

This sequence originates from a young man who received the YFV17D yellow fever vaccine. The specimen comprised CD4+ T cells sorted from PBMCs, sampled 15 days after the yellow fever booster vaccination. This chain uses TRBV7-9 with TRBJ2-7; possible D gene TRBD1, 5 bases. The chain's CDR3 is CASSLGPRQGHEQYF. CDR3 bases: TGTGCCAGCAGCTTAGGACCCCGCCAGGGCCACGAGCAGTACTTC.